Each of the 29 T cell receptor beta chains below was sequenced from the same sample in a study of T-cell reconstitution after alpha-beta-depleted transplantation in children. Unique molecular identifiers tagged the TCRbeta library. TCRdb called the PCR reads again in MiXCR, with one record for every CDR3 protein. In the table there are about 480,000 distinct CDR3 sequences, around an eighth of which are singletons. The sample in question was PBMCs from the stem cell graft donor, obtained from the stem cell graft. All receptors derive from a human donor who donated a stem cell graft to a child with combined immunodeficiency.

This clonotype was observed many times. The chain couples TRBV7-8 to TRBJ2-1, with D unresolved. This CDR3 comprises 14 residues. V lost 0 bases to trimming and J lost 9 bases, with 12 bases between them. CDR1 is SGHVS, CDR2 FQNEAQ, per germline. The CDR3 DNA reads as TGTGCCAGCAGCTTAGCTGCGGTGTGGTTTGAGCAGTTCTTC. This encodes CASSLAAVWFEQFF.

This sequence joins TRBV7-9 and TRBJ2-7; TRBD1 is a possible D gene (6 bases). CDR3 length: 13 residues. Germline CDR1 reads SEHNR; CDR2 reads FQNEAQ (reference sequence). Trimming took 5 bases from V and 3 from J, leaving 11 bases between them. The CDR3 sequence: CASSQGQLYEQYF. CDR3 nucleotide sequence: TGTGCCAGCAGCCAAGGACAGCTCTACGAGCAGTACTTC.

The chain couples TRBV12-3 or TRBV12-4 to TRBJ2-3; D remains ambiguous. CDR3 length equals 14 residues. Between the trimmed V and J ends, which lost 3 bases and 6 bases, there was a span of 13 bases. The CDR3: CASSFPSGGDTQYF. CDR3 bases: TGTGCCAGCAGTTTTCCCTCTGGTGGTGATACGCAGTATTTT.

The chain links TRBV7-8 to TRBJ1-3; D is possibly TRBD1 (6 bases). Germline CDR1 is SGHVS and CDR2 is FQNEAQ. The CDR3 sequence is 16 residues long. The V and J ends lost 5 bases and 6 bases respectively, with 20 bases between them. CDR3 DNA sequence: TGTGCCAGCAGCAACCGCCGGGTGGGACACGAAAACACCATATATTTT. Translated: CASSNRRVGHENTIYF.

The chain couples TRBV29-1 to TRBJ2-1; 11 bases are shared with TRBD1. Per germline, CDR1 SQVTM and CDR2 ANQGSEA. V shed 1 base and J 0 bases; nucleotides not matched to a gene: 5. CDR3 length: 17 residues. In nucleotides, the CDR3 is TGCAGCGTTGAAGGGACAGGGGGCGAAAGCTCCTACAATGAGCAGTTCTTC. Its translation is CSVEGTGGESSYNEQFF.

V is TRBV5-6 and J is TRBJ2-7, with unresolved D. This CDR3 has 12 amino acids. Germline V gene lookup returns CDR1 SGHDT and CDR2 YYEEEE. Between the trimmed V and J ends, which lost 5 bases and 3 bases, there was a span of 9 bases. The CDR3, as DNA: TGTGCCAGCAGGCTGGGTGGCTACGAGCAGTACTTC. Its translation is CASRLGGYEQYF.

In its sample, this clonotype was seen many times. This rearrangement joins TRBV5-6 to TRBJ2-7; TRBD2 might be the D (7 bases). The CDR3 sequence is 20 residues long. V was trimmed by 1 base and J by 1 base, leaving 27 bases between them. Per germline, CDR1 SGHDT and CDR2 YYEEEE. The CDR3 sequence is CASSLFIPSGGQPLSYEQYF. DNA for the CDR3: TGTGCCAGCAGCTTGTTTATTCCATCGGGGGGCCAACCCCTTTCCTACGAGCAGTACTTC.

The V call is TRBV7-2, the J call TRBJ2-1, with D perhaps TRBD1 or TRBD2 (6 bases each). CDR1 is SGHTA and CDR2 is FQGNSA in the germline V gene. The CDR3 totals 14 residues. The V and J ends lost 1 base and 8 bases respectively, with 12 bases between them. CDR3 coding DNA: TGTGCCAGCAGCTTAGGGCCGGGGGCGGATGAGCAGTTCTTC. Protein sequence: CASSLGPGADEQFF.

The V and J genes are TRBV20-1 and TRBJ2-1; 12 bases match TRBD1. This CDR3 comprises 15 residues. V was clipped by 3 bases and J by 7 bases; unmatched bases: 7. CDR1 DFQATT and CDR2 SNEGSKA come from the germline V gene (reference sequence). The CDR3 bases are TGCAGTGCTAGGGGGGACAGGGGGCATTGGAATGAGCAGTTCTTC. This gives the protein CSARGDRGHWNEQFF.

This clonotype was seen repeatedly, ten times or more. The chain links TRBV5-6 to TRBJ1-2, with D perhaps matching TRBD1 (5 bases). CDR3 length: 13 residues. V dropped 4 bases and J dropped 2 bases, with 9 bases sitting between them. In germline, CDR1 is SGHDT, CDR2 YYEEEE. CDR3 sequence: CASSPGRNYGYTF. In DNA, the CDR3 is TGTGCCAGCAGCCCGGGACGGAACTATGGCTACACCTTC.

The chain links TRBV5-6 to TRBJ2-1, with D perhaps matching TRBD1 or TRBD2 (5 bases each). The CDR3 is made up of 15 amino acids. Germline V gives CDR1 SGHDT, CDR2 YYEEEE. Trimming took off 4 bases at V and 9 bases at J, with 20 bases between the two ends. The CDR3 loop reads CASSAPYSVGVEQFF. In DNA, the CDR3 is TGTGCCAGCAGCGCACCGTACAGTGTGGGGGTTGAGCAGTTCTTC.

The rearrangement joins TRBV2 to TRBJ1-3, with D tentatively TRBD1 (6 bases). V was shortened by 11 bases and J by 0 bases, with 17 bases between the two germline ends. Germline-derived CDR1 and CDR2 are SNHLY and FYNNEI. CDR3 size: 15 residues. CDR3 DNA: TGTGCCTCCACAGGGAGCGGATACTCTGGAAACACCATATATTTT. Its translation is CASTGSGYSGNTIYF.

This clonotype was seen many times. V usage is TRBV27 and J usage is TRBJ1-1; no clear D gene. CDR1 and CDR2 from the germline V gene are MNHEY and SMNVEV (reference sequence). Trimming cost V 1 base and J 4 bases, with 7 bases left between them. The CDR3 loop spans 13 amino acids. The chain's CDR3 is CASSLFVLTEAFF. The CDR3 DNA reads as TGTGCCAGCAGTTTATTCGTGCTCACTGAAGCTTTCTTT.

The chain couples TRBV18 to TRBJ1-2; D not resolved. Trimming took off 3 bases at V and 5 bases at J, with 19 bases between the two ends. The CDR3 covers 16 residues. Germline V gene lookup returns CDR1 KGHSH and CDR2 LQKENI. CDR3 coding DNA: TGTGCCAGCTCACCCGGGATCCTGAACTCGGTGTATGGCTACACCTTC. Translation gives CASSPGILNSVYGYTF.

This clonotype occurred a few times. The CDR3 sequence: CAISEFGPPTGELFF. The CDR3 nucleotides read TGTGCCATCAGTGAGTTCGGACCTCCCACCGGGGAGCTGTTTTTT. The rearrangement joins TRBV10-3 to TRBJ2-2; D not certain. The CDR3 consists of 15 residues. Trimming stripped 1 base from V and 4 bases from J, with 10 bases between. Germline V gives CDR1 ENHRY, CDR2 SYGVKD.

The chain carries TRBV7-2 and TRBJ2-2; weak D call: TRBD2 (6 bases). Germline V gene data show CDR1 as SGHTA and CDR2 as FQGNSA. This CDR3 spans 15 amino acids. The V end lost 8 bases, the J end lost 4 bases, and 17 bases lay between the germline ends. This CDR3 reads CASPRWGLPTGELFF. CDR3 sequence (DNA): TGTGCCAGCCCCCGGTGGGGACTTCCCACCGGGGAGCTGTTTTTT.

CDR3 protein: CASRSSPGRASRQETQYF. CDR3 coding DNA: TGTGCCAGCAGATCCTCGCCGGGGAGGGCGTCGAGACAAGAGACCCAGTACTTC. This chain joins TRBV6-2 or TRBV6-3 and TRBJ2-5; 7 bases are a match to TRBD2. The germline CDR1 and CDR2 sequences are MNHEY and SVGEGT. The CDR3 is 18 residues long. V dropped 6 bases and J dropped 2; count of bases not matched to a gene: 18.

With regard to this clonotype: One end of the junction does not line up with germline, which may come from a read error. V usage is TRBV7-7 and J usage is TRBJ2-5; tentatively, D is TRBD1 (6 bases). CDR3 length equals 15 residues. In germline, CDR1 is SSHAT, CDR2 FNYEAQ (reference sequence). The CDR3 here is CASSLGTTGRETQYF. In DNA, the CDR3 is TGTGCTAGCAGCTTAGGGACAACTGGGCGAGAGACCCAGTACTTC.

This clonotype was detected ten times or more. The chain employs TRBV12-3 or TRBV12-4 and TRBJ1-5, with 8 bases matching TRBD1. V gave up 6 bases and J gave up 4 bases; unmatched junction bases: 2. The CDR3 length is 13 residues. The CDR3 bases are TGTGCCAGCAGGGGACAGGTAAATCAGCCCCAGCATTTT. Encoded protein: CASRGQVNQPQHF.

This clonotype was counted at least ten times. This chain joins TRBV5-1 and TRBJ1-4; no clear D gene. Trimming cost V 2 bases and J 7 bases, with 12 bases left between them. Germline V gene sequence: CDR1 SGHRS, CDR2 YFSETQ. This CDR3 spans 14 amino acids. The CDR3, as DNA: TGCGCCAGCAGCTTCGCAGGATTCGCTGAAAAACTGTTTTTT. This codes for CASSFAGFAEKLFF.

The chain recombines TRBV7-6 with TRBJ2-7, with a possible D match to TRBD2 (6 bases). CDR3 size: 16 residues. Per germline, CDR1 SGHVS and CDR2 FNYEAQ. Between the trimmed V and J ends, which lost 5 bases and 3 bases, there was a span of 20 bases. The CDR3 protein is CASSPMGAGSLYEQYF. DNA for the CDR3: TGTGCCAGCAGCCCCATGGGAGCGGGCTCTCTCTACGAGCAGTACTTC.

This clonotype was recorded a few times. The chain uses TRBV6-2 or TRBV6-3 and TRBJ1-5, with 8 bases lining up with TRBD1. The J segment lost 2 bases and the V segment lost 5 bases, leaving 2 bases of the junction unmatched. The CDR3 spans 14 residues. From germline, CDR1 is MNHEY and CDR2 SVGEGT. The DNA for the CDR3 is TGTGCCAGCAGTGACAGGGGAGGCAATCAGCCCCAGCATTTT. This gives the protein CASSDRGGNQPQHF.

The gene calls are TRBV7-9 and TRBJ2-1; 7 nucleotides match TRBD2. The CDR3 has 16 amino acids. Trimming removed 0 bases from V and 8 bases from J; junction bases left unmatched: 10. The V gene's germline CDR1 is SEHNR and CDR2 FQNEAQ (reference sequence). CDR3 sequence (DNA): TGTGCCAGCAGCTTAGCGTTGGGCGGGAGTAGGGATGAGCAGTTCTTC. As protein: CASSLALGGSRDEQFF.

This clonotype was observed a few times. The CDR3 DNA reads TGTGCCAGCAGTTTAGGCGGGGGGATGGCCGGGGAGCTGTTTTTT. It translates to CASSLGGGMAGELFF. The gene calls are TRBV27 and TRBJ2-2; 8 bases line up with TRBD2. The trim removed 2 bases at V and 6 bases at J, leaving 5 bases unmatched. The CDR3 spans 15 residues. CDR1 and CDR2 from the germline V gene are MNHEY and SMNVEV (reference sequence).

This clonotype was counted a few times. The chain employs TRBV4-3 and TRBJ2-7; no definite D call. CDR3 length equals 13 residues. Germline V lookup: CDR1 LGHNA, CDR2 YSLEER. V lost 2 bases, J lost 4 bases, and 9 bases lay in between. Written as DNA, the CDR3 is TGCGCCAGCAGCCAACACACCCAATACGAGCAGTACTTC. Protein product: CASSQHTQYEQYF.

This clonotype has just a few counts. J is TRBJ2-7 and V is TRBV11-2; D is possibly TRBD1 or TRBD2 (5 bases each). The CDR3 extends over 14 amino acids. The V end lost 1 base, the J end lost 1 base, and 8 bases lay between the germline ends. The germline V gene has CDR1 SGHAT and CDR2 FQNNGV. The CDR3 sequence is CASSLGWGSYEQYF. As DNA, the CDR3 is TGTGCCAGCAGCTTAGGTTGGGGGTCCTACGAGCAGTACTTC.

This clonotype has only a few counts. This rearrangement joins TRBV19 to TRBJ2-1, with 8 bases identical to TRBD1. Germline loops: CDR1 LNHDA, CDR2 SQIVND (reference sequence). The CDR3 extends over 16 amino acids. V gave up 5 bases and J gave up 7 bases; unmatched junction bases: 13. The CDR3 DNA reads TGTGCCAGTAGTTCAGGGGGCCTGCCAACTCCTAATGAGCAGTTCTTC. It is translated as CASSSGGLPTPNEQFF.

This clonotype was counted ten times or more. This sequence joins TRBV12-3 or TRBV12-4 and TRBJ2-7; the match to TRBD2 covers 9 bases. This CDR3 spans 15 amino acids. V was clipped by 5 bases and J by 0 bases; unmatched bases: 5. The CDR3: CASSGTSGPSYEQYF. In nucleotides, the CDR3 is TGTGCCAGCAGTGGAACTAGCGGGCCCTCCTACGAGCAGTACTTC.

CDR3 nucleotide sequence: TGTGCCAGCAGCCAAGAGAAGACTAGCGTTTCCTACGAGCAGTACTTC. It translates to CASSQEKTSVSYEQYF. The chain uses TRBV4-2 and TRBJ2-7; TRBD2 agrees at 8 bases. There are 16 residues in the CDR3. V trimming: 0 bases; J trimming: 1 base; junction bases outside the gene matches: 5. In germline, CDR1 is LGHNA, CDR2 YNFKEQ.